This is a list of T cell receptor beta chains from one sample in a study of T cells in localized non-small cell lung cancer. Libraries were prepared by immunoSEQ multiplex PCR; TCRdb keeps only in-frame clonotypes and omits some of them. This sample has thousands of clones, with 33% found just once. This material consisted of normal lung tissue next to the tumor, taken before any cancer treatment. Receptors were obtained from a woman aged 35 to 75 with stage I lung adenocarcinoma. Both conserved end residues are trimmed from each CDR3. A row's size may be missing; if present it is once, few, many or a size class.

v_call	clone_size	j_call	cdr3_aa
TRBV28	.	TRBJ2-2	ASSLIEGLETGELF
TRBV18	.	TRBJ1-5	ASSPGGGLQPQH
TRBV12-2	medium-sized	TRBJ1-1	ATGRQGLATEAF
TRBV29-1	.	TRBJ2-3	SVEGSRRDTQY
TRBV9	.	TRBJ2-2	ASSGVTRNTGELF
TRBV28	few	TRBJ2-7	ASSLVVDRSYEQY
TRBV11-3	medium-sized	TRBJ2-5	ASSFFGKDNQETQY
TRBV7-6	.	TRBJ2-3	ASSLGGRDGTQY
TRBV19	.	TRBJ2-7	ASSNRAGYSYEQY
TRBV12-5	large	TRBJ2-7	ASFWDSNYEQY
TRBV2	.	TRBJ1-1	ASRRQGGNTEAF
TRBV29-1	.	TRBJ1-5	SAGDASNQPQH
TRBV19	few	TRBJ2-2	ASSILIQSGELF
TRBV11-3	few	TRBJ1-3	ASSRPGTAGNTIY
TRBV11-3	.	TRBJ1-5	ASSAGTANQPQH
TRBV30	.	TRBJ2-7	AWSRGQGAQDEQY
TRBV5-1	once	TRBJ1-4	ASSSRTGGNEKLF
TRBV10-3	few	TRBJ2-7	ASVTVNYNEQY
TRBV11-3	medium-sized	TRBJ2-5	ASSLVWDQETQY
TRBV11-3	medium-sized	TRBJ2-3	ASSLGLDQSNTDTQY
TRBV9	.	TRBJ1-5	ASSRGDRLYQPQH
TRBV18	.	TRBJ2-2	ASFQGEGTGELF
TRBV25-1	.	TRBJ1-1	ASSLTGVTEAF
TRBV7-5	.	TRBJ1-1	ASSVLGWGASTEAF
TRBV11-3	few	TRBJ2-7	ASSPTVGQGYEQY
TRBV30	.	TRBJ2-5	ACQRNQETQY
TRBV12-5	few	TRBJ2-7	ASGGTPYEQY
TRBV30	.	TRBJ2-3	AWSVDGRERNTQY
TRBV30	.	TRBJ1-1	AWSPPDRVNTEAF
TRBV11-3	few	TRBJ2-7	ASSHYRDRGSSEQY
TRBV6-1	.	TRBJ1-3	ASSEALGGNTIY
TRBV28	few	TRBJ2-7	ASSSSGRADRYEQY
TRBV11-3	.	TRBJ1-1	ASSSRTGGARDTEAF
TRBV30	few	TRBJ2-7	AWRDRGSSHEQY
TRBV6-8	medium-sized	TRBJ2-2	ASTQGQNTGELF
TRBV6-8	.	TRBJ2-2	ASSLGLVRNTGELF
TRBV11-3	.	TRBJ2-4	ASSLGDSLAKNIQY
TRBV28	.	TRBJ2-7	ASGLGGGEQY
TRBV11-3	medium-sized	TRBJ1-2	ASSPKGGGYGYT
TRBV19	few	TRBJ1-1	ASSIRGTVNTEAF
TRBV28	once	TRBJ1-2	ASSFMAGNYGYT
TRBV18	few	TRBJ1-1	ASFGTADTEAF
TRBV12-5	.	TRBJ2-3	ASAPSGDTQY
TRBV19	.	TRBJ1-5	ASSTVTGYSNQPQH
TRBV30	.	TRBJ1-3	AWSTRNTIY
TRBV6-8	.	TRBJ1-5	ASSPNFNGNNQPQH
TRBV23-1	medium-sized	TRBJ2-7	ASSQDTGQGSNRPE
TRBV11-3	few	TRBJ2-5	ASSLVGGSLGETQY
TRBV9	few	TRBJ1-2	ASSVAEGALGYGYT
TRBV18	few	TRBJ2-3	ASSPSADTQY